The TCR beta chain described here comes from a study of blood T cell repertoires in COVID-19. Background on the study: Acute-phase and convalescent COVID-19 samples originated in the United States, Italy and Spain. PBMCs, B-cell-depleted T cells, or T cells provided the cDNA or gDNA that made up the material.

Germline lookup yields CDR1 MNHEY and CDR2 SVGEGT. Between the trimmed V and J ends, which lost 5 bases and 10 bases, there was a span of 12 bases. CDR3 length: 12 amino acids. Authors' data handling: For nucleated cells, counts were estimated from reference gene primer amplification. Repertoires were generated with immunoSEQ multiplex PCR, while TCRdb's copy carries only in-frame clones and drops some. The V and J calls and clone size are taken from that table; D and trimming were inferred from the DNA. This table has over 30,000 clones, about 74% appearing once. The chain is built from TRBV6-2 or TRBV6-3 and TRBJ2-1, with a possible D match to TRBD1 (6 bases). The source material was peripheral blood. The receptor's source is a human donor in a cohort sampled during active COVID-19. CDR3 nucleotides: TGTGCCAGCAGTAACAGGGTACAAGAGCAGTTCTTC. Amino acids: CASSNRVQEQFF.